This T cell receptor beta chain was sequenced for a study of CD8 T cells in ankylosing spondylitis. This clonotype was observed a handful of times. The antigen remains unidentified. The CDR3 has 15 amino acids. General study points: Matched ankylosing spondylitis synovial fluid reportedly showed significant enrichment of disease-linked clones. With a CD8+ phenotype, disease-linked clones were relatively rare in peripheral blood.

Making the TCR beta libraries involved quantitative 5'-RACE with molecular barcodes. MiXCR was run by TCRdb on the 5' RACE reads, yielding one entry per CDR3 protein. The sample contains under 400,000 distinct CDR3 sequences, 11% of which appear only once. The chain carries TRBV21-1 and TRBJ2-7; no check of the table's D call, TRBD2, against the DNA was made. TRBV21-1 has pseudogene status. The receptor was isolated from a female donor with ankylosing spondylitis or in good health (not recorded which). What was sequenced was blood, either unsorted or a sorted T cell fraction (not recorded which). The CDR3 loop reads CASSLLAGELREQYF. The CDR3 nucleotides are TGTGCCAGCAGCTTACTAGCGGGGGAGCTTCGGGAGCAGTACTTC.